What follows describes a single T cell receptor (beta chain). This entry comes from a study of technical replicates of blood from a few donors. This CDR3 region has 14 residues. The V segment lost 3 bases and the J segment 7 bases; nucleotides outside the gene matches: 5. Germline V gene data show CDR1 as MGHRA and CDR2 as YSYEKL. Assay: immunoSEQ multiplex PCR; the TCRdb copy retains only in-frame clones and omits some. Among 55,000 to 65,000 clones listed, 80% to 90% were seen once. The source of this sequence is a human donor in good health. Some clones in this sample may be carry-over from other donors' samples. The sequenced material came from PBMCs. This rearrangement joins TRBV4-1 to TRBJ1-2; 10 nucleotides align to TRBD1. CDR3 protein: CASSQGTGVGGYTF. The CDR3 nucleotides read TGCGCCAGCAGCCAGGGGACAGGGGTTGGTGGCTACACCTTC.